The 7 T cell receptor beta chains in this list originate from one sample, sequenced in a study of T cells in Graves' hyperthyroidism and ophthalmopathy. The CDR3 regions of TCR beta were amplified from RNA transcripts. During a first-round RT-PCR of the TCR CDR3, the HTBI primer set was used. TCRdb re-called the multiplex PCR reads with MiXCR, one entry per CDR3 protein. The sample records a few hundred thousand distinct CDR3 sequences, 46% being singletons. The material sequenced was peripheral blood or thyroid tissue (not recorded which). The receptors stem from an adult woman with Graves' disease, either hyperthyroidism or ophthalmopathy (not recorded which).

This clonotype was detected ten times or more. V and J are TRBV2 and TRBJ1-5; no definite D call. CDR1 is SNHLY, CDR2 FYNNEI, per germline. The CDR3 sequence is 17 residues long. V was pared by 1 base and J by 0 bases, with 13 bases between. The CDR3 DNA follows: TGTGCCAGCAGTGAAGTCCTGCTTAGGTATAGCAATCAGCCCCAGCATTTT. It yields the protein CASSEVLLRYSNQPQHF.

This clonotype was seen more than once but under ten times. This chain links TRBV7-2 with TRBJ1-2; D is unclear. The ends were cut back, 1 base at V and 4 bases at J, with 10 bases in the middle. Germline lookup yields CDR1 SGHTA and CDR2 FQGNSA. This CDR3 has 14 amino acids. CDR3 nucleotides: TGTGCCAGCAGCTTAGGAGCAATACTCTATGGCTACACCTTC. This sequence encodes CASSLGAILYGYTF.

The chain carries TRBV29-1 and TRBJ1-2; 7 bases match TRBD1. J gave up 6 bases and V 8 bases, and 6 bases lay outside the gene matches. Per germline, CDR1 SQVTM and CDR2 ANQGSEA. The CDR3 contains 11 residues. CDR3 region: CSIRGNDGYTF. In DNA, the CDR3 is TGCAGCATCAGGGGGAATGATGGCTACACCTTC. Variable domain in full (rest from reference TRBV29-1 and TRBJ1-2): SAVISQKPSRDICQRGTSLTIQCQVDSQVTMMFWYRQQPGQSLTLIATANQGSEATYESGFVIDKFPISRPNLTFSTLTVSNMSPEDSSIYLCSIRGNDGYTFGSGTRLTVV.

This clonotype was seen at least ten times. The J gene is TRBJ2-7, the V gene TRBV7-2, with TRBD2 identical over 8 bases. Germline loops: CDR1 SGHTA, CDR2 FQGNSA. This CDR3 comprises 17 residues. J lost 0 bases, V lost 3 bases, and 10 bases had no gene match. CDR3 bases: TGTGCCAGCAGCTTCGTTAGCGGGAACCTTGACTCCTACGAGCAGTACTTC. This encodes CASSFVSGNLDSYEQYF. Based on the CDR3 plus reference TRBV7-2 and TRBJ2-7, the full variable domain is GAGVSQSPSNKVTEKGKDVELRCDPISGHTALYWYRQSLGQGLEFLIYFQGNSAPDKSGLPSDRFSAERTGGSVSTLTIQRTQQEDSAVYLCASSFVSGNLDSYEQYFGPGTRLTVT.

This clonotype was recorded many times. The V gene is TRBV12-3 or TRBV12-4, the J gene TRBJ1-5; D might be TRBD1 (5 bases). This CDR3 is built from 15 residues. Trimming took off 5 bases at V and 6 bases at J, with 17 bases between the two ends. The CDR3 DNA reads as TGTGCCAGCAGTCGCCGGGACTTCTTAGGTCAGCCCCAGCATTTT. Encoded protein: CASSRRDFLGQPQHF.

The chain joins TRBV5-1 to TRBJ2-5, with 10 bases lining up with TRBD2. There are 17 residues in the CDR3. CDR1 and CDR2 (germline): SGHRS, YFSETQ. With V trimmed by 0 bases and J by 2 bases, 7 bases remained unmatched. CDR3 bases: TGCGCCAGCAGCTTGGCGCTAGCGGGAGTAAAGCAAGAGACCCAGTACTTC. It specifies CASSLALAGVKQETQYF.

This clonotype was seen only a few times. The chain is built from TRBV30 and TRBJ1-1; weak D call: TRBD1 (6 bases). This CDR3 is 12 amino acids long. Per the germline V gene, CDR1 is GTSNPN and CDR2 is SVGIG (reference sequence). V was trimmed by 5 bases and J by 10 bases, leaving 17 bases between them. The CDR3 loop is CAWGGGRGAAFF. DNA of the CDR3: TGTGCCTGGGGGGGTGGAAGGGGGGCAGCTTTCTTT.